This is a list of T cell receptor beta chains from one sample in a study of T-cell reconstitution after alpha-beta-depleted transplantation in children. One entry per CDR3 protein results from TCRdb running MiXCR on the PCR reads. The data show some 500,000 distinct CDR3 sequences, 32% seen once. Sequencing was performed on PBMCs from the stem cell graft donor, taken from the stem cell graft. The receptors here all came from a human donor who donated a stem cell graft to a child with aplastic anemia. Both conserved end residues are part of each CDR3. D genes are given only for firm matches. Not all rows give a size; the values are once, few, many and, for expanded clones, a class.

clone size: -
V gene: TRBV20-1
D gene: TRBD1
J gene: TRBJ2-7
CDR3 protein: CSARTDRGYEQYF
CDR3 DNA: TGCAGTGCTAGAACGGACAGGGGGTACGAGCAGTACTTC

clone size: few
V gene: TRBV29-1
D gene: TRBD2
J gene: TRBJ2-3
CDR3 protein: CSVEEGSGYTDTQYF
CDR3 DNA: TGCAGCGTTGAAGAAGGTAGCGGGTATACAGATACGCAGTATTTT

clone size: few
V gene: TRBV7-2
D gene: -
J gene: TRBJ2-1
CDR3 protein: CASSLRDLAGNEQFF
CDR3 DNA: TGTGCCAGCAGCCTCCGGGACCTAGCAGGCAATGAGCAGTTCTTC

clone size: -
V gene: TRBV6-5
D gene: -
J gene: TRBJ2-2
CDR3 protein: CASSWGRINTGELFF
CDR3 DNA: TGTGCCAGCAGTTGGGGACGGATTAACACCGGGGAGCTGTTTTTT

clone size: -
V gene: TRBV5-1
D gene: -
J gene: TRBJ1-3
CDR3 protein: CASSGGAAGNTIYF
CDR3 DNA: TGCGCCAGCAGCGGCGGGGCTGCGGGGAACACCATATATTTT

clone size: -
V gene: TRBV7-3
D gene: TRBD2
J gene: TRBJ2-1
CDR3 protein: CASSLVGSGRDNEQFF
CDR3 DNA: TGTGCCAGCAGCTTAGTGGGTAGCGGGAGGGATAATGAGCAGTTCTTC

clone size: -
V gene: TRBV5-4
D gene: TRBD2
J gene: TRBJ2-1
CDR3 protein: CASSFRWGLQRESSYNEQFF
CDR3 DNA: TGTGCCAGCAGCTTTAGATGGGGACTACAGAGGGAAAGCTCCTACAATGAGCAGTTCTTC

clone size: -
V gene: TRBV15
D gene: -
J gene: TRBJ1-1
CDR3 protein: CATSRGAPPNTEAFF
CDR3 DNA: TGTGCCACCAGCAGAGGGGCCCCACCGAACACTGAAGCTTTCTTT

clone size: -
V gene: TRBV12-3/TRBV12-4
D gene: -
J gene: TRBJ1-2
CDR3 protein: CASSQNREQGYGYTF
CDR3 DNA: TGTGCCAGCAGCCAGAACAGGGAGCAGGGCTATGGCTACACCTTC

clone size: -
V gene: TRBV6-2/TRBV6-3
D gene: -
J gene: TRBJ2-3
CDR3 protein: CASSGAGLDTDTQYF
CDR3 DNA: TGTGCCAGCAGCGGGGCGGGACTGGACACAGATACGCAGTATTTT

clone size: -
V gene: TRBV4-3
D gene: TRBD2
J gene: TRBJ2-5
CDR3 protein: CASSLSSGVETQYF
CDR3 DNA: TGCGCCAGCAGCCTGTCTAGCGGGGTTGAGACCCAGTACTTC

clone size: once
V gene: TRBV23-1
D gene: -
J gene: TRBJ2-4
CDR3 protein: CASSQSMGLAKNIQYF
CDR3 DNA: TGCGCCAGCAGTCAATCGATGGGCCTAGCCAAAAACATTCAGTACTTC

clone size: -
V gene: TRBV5-4
D gene: -
J gene: TRBJ1-4
CDR3 protein: CASSFEQGHEKLFF
CDR3 DNA: TGTGCCAGCAGCTTTGAACAGGGCCACGAAAAACTGTTTTTT

clone size: few
V gene: TRBV11-2
D gene: TRBD2
J gene: TRBJ2-5
CDR3 protein: CASSLALLAGTETQYF
CDR3 DNA: TGTGCCAGCAGCTTAGCGTTGCTAGCGGGAACAGAGACCCAGTACTTC

clone size: -
V gene: TRBV12-5
D gene: -
J gene: TRBJ2-2
CDR3 protein: CASGPGPATGELFF
CDR3 DNA: TGTGCTAGTGGTCCAGGGCCCGCCACCGGGGAGCTGTTTTTT

clone size: -
V gene: TRBV7-2
D gene: -
J gene: TRBJ2-5
CDR3 protein: CASSLDSSGQETQYF
CDR3 DNA: TGTGCCAGCAGCTTAGACTCCAGCGGACAAGAGACCCAGTACTTC

clone size: -
V gene: TRBV11-1
D gene: -
J gene: TRBJ2-3
CDR3 protein: CASSRLGDTQYF
CDR3 DNA: TGTGCCAGCAGCCGACTAGGGGATACGCAGTATTTT

clone size: -
V gene: TRBV3-1
D gene: TRBD2
J gene: TRBJ2-3
CDR3 protein: CASSHQRLAGGTDTQYF
CDR3 DNA: TGTGCCAGCAGCCATCAAAGGTTGGCGGGAGGAACAGATACGCAGTATTTT

clone size: few
V gene: TRBV5-6
D gene: TRBD1
J gene: TRBJ1-5
CDR3 protein: CASSVGTGRRPQHF
CDR3 DNA: TGTGCCAGCAGCGTCGGGACAGGGAGGCGGCCCCAGCATTTT

clone size: -
V gene: TRBV27
D gene: TRBD1
J gene: TRBJ2-6
CDR3 protein: CASSNRGSGANVLTF
CDR3 DNA: TGTGCCAGCAGTAACAGGGGATCTGGGGCCAACGTCCTGACTTTC

clone size: -
V gene: TRBV20-1
D gene: -
J gene: TRBJ1-2
CDR3 protein: CSASVRIGSNYGYTF
CDR3 DNA: TGCAGTGCTAGCGTCAGGATTGGATCCAACTATGGCTACACCTTC

clone size: -
V gene: TRBV12-3/TRBV12-4
D gene: -
J gene: TRBJ1-2
CDR3 protein: CASSMGDGYTF
CDR3 DNA: TGTGCCAGCAGTATGGGGGATGGCTACACCTTC

clone size: -
V gene: TRBV12-3/TRBV12-4
D gene: -
J gene: TRBJ2-3
CDR3 protein: CASRDLLGGGDTQYF
CDR3 DNA: TGTGCCAGCAGGGACCTGCTGGGGGGTGGAGATACGCAGTATTTT

clone size: few
V gene: TRBV20-1
D gene: TRBD1
J gene: TRBJ2-2
CDR3 protein: CSAGQGANTGELFF
CDR3 DNA: TGCAGTGCTGGACAGGGGGCGAACACCGGGGAGCTGTTTTTT